The text below deals with one T cell receptor beta chain. These data belong to a study of blood T cell repertoires in COVID-19. Study context: The analysed material was cDNA or gDNA that came from T cells, B-cell-depleted T cells, or PBMCs.

Assay used: immunoSEQ multiplex PCR; TCRdb lists only in-frame clones, some missing. The sample lists roughly 220,000 clones; 86% were seen once. Looked up from germline, CDR1 is MGHDK and CDR2 is SYGVNS. J gave up 0 bases and V 6 bases, and 5 bases lay outside the gene matches. The CDR3 contains 14 residues. The sequence was obtained from a woman between 35 and 50 years old with acute COVID-19. Sequenced sample: PBMCs or T cells enriched from blood (not recorded which). The chain combines TRBV25-1 with TRBJ2-7; 7 bases are a match to TRBD1. CDR3 sequence: CASRHWDSSYEQYF. CDR3 coding DNA: TGTGCCAGCAGGCATTGGGACAGCTCCTACGAGCAGTACTTC.